This TCR beta chain was found in a study of T cells in tuberculosis. This clone has only one observation. Germline assignment: CDR1 SQVTM and CDR2 ANQGSEA. This CDR3 has 15 amino acids. V lost 3 bases to trimming and J lost 9 bases, with 23 bases between them. After thawing and overnight rest, PBMC were stained with GMM-loaded CD1B tetramer, viability dye and anti-CD3 for sorting. The lipid loaded on the CD1B tetramers was C32 glucose monomycolate from Rhodococcus equi. CD14-expressing monocytes were removed from PBMC before cryopreservation and sorting. From each donor, around 100,000 tetramer-negative cells were sorted. Chain pairing is unknown; alpha and beta were sequenced separately. Using immunoSEQ multiplex PCR, the repertoire was profiled, and TCRdb retains in-frame clones only, with some absent. The sample has roughly 92,000 clones; about nine tenths are singletons. Findings and caveats of the study: Some low-affinity tetramer-binding T cells may be absent from this sample.

V usage is TRBV29-1 and J usage is TRBJ2-5; D might be TRBD2 (7 bases). Sample: CD1b-GMM tetramer-negative cells sorted from PBMCs. This receptor was identified in an adult woman with latent tuberculosis. The CDR3 DNA follows: TGCAGCGTTGATGCCCCGGGACGGCGAGGGGGGGCCCAGTACTTC. Its protein is CSVDAPGRRGGAQYF.